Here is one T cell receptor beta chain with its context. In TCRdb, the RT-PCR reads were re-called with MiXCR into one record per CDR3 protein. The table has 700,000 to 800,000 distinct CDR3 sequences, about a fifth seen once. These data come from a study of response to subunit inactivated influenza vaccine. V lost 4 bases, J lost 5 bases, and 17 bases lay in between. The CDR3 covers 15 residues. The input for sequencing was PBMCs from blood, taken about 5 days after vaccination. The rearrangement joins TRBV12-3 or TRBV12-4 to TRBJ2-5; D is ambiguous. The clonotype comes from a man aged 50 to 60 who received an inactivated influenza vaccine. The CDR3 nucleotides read TGTGCCAGCAGTTGGCCTGTGGTGGGCGGTGAGACCCAGTACTTC. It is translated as CASSWPVVGGETQYF.